This T cell receptor (beta chain) was captured by sequencing in a study of T cell responses to AZD1222 COVID-19 vaccine. Notes on the study in general: Mostly white British, mostly female donors; authors suggested clonal diversity may be underestimated. Seropositive AZD1222 recipients at baseline numbered only five or six.

The method was immunoSEQ multiplex PCR; TCRdb's version includes in-frame clones alone and lacks a portion of them. Recorded for this sample: some 150,000 clones. V lost 2 bases and J 8 bases, leaving 4 bases between the germline ends. The CDR3 loop spans 11 amino acids. Germline assignment: CDR1 LNHNV and CDR2 YYDKDF (reference sequence). As for this clone: The antigen is unknown.

Sequenced: peripheral blood. V gene TRBV15 combines with J gene TRBJ2-1, with D unclear. This TCR came from an adult in good health. Here the CDR3 reads CATSRRYEQFF. CDR3 DNA: TGTGCCACCAGCAGAAGGTATGAGCAGTTCTTC.